Listed below are T cell receptor beta chains from one sample, sequenced in a study of CD8 T cells in Susac syndrome. From the immunoSEQ multiplex PCR reads, TCRdb called clonotypes with MiXCR, one entry per CDR3 protein. The sample has roughly 400,000 distinct CDR3 sequences; about 85% are singletons. The sequenced sample was CD8+ T cells from PBMCs. These receptors all stem from a human donor with multiple sclerosis. Both conserved end residues are part of each CDR3. D genes are given only for firm matches. Where a row states a size, it is once, few, many or the class of an expanded clone; other rows omit it.

TRBJ2-7	NA	TRBV15	NA	TGTGCCACCAGCAGAGATAGGGGGACCAATACCTACGAGCAGTACTTC	CATSRDRGTNTYEQYF
TRBJ2-7	NA	TRBV7-9	NA	TGTGCCAGCAGCTCGATCGACAGCCTCTACGAGCAGTACTTC	CASSSIDSLYEQYF
TRBJ1-2	NA	TRBV30	TRBD1	TGTGCCTGGGACTTGGGACAGACCCCTGGAGACGGCTACACCTTC	CAWDLGQTPGDGYTF
TRBJ2-1	NA	TRBV6-2/TRBV6-3	NA	TGTGCCAGCAGCGGCGGGGTCACCTACAATGAGCAGTTCTTC	CASSGGVTYNEQFF
TRBJ2-7	NA	TRBV2	NA	TGTGCCAGCAGTGACGGTCCAGGGTCTGACGAGCAGTACTTC	CASSDGPGSDEQYF
TRBJ2-7	NA	TRBV4-1	TRBD2	TGCGCCAGCAGCCAAGCGGGACTAGCGGGAGGGAGCTACGAGCAGTACTTC	CASSQAGLAGGSYEQYF
TRBJ2-2	NA	TRBV5-4	NA	TGTGCCAGCAGCAGCGATCGCTCCGCCGGGGAGCTGTTTTTT	CASSSDRSAGELFF
TRBJ2-1	NA	TRBV2	TRBD2	TGTGCCAGCAGTGAAGTCGGGGGGGGTATGGAGAATGAGCAGTTCTTC	CASSEVGGGMENEQFF
TRBJ2-3	NA	TRBV12-3/TRBV12-4	TRBD2	TGTGCCAGCAGTCCGACTAGCGGGGGGGCCGACGATACGCAGTATTTT	CASSPTSGGADDTQYF
TRBJ2-1	NA	TRBV20-1	TRBD1	TGCAGTGCTAGAGGGGGACAGGGGGTGTACAATGAGCAGTTCTTC	CSARGGQGVYNEQFF
TRBJ1-6	NA	TRBV6-5	NA	TGTGCCAGCAGTCCAGGGATTTCCTATAATTCACCCCTCCACTTT	CASSPGISYNSPLHF
TRBJ2-6	NA	TRBV14	TRBD2	TGTGCCAGCAGCCCCATTGGGGGGGAAACCTCAACTGGGGCCAACGTCCTGACTTTC	CASSPIGGETSTGANVLTF
TRBJ2-3	NA	TRBV27	NA	TGTGCCAGCAGTCCGTGGACCGAAGATACGCAGTATTTT	CASSPWTEDTQYF
TRBJ2-5	once	TRBV5-1	TRBD2	TGCGCCAGCAGCCCCTCCTTAGCGGGGGCCACCCAAGAGACCCAGTACTTC	CASSPSLAGATQETQYF
TRBJ1-1	NA	TRBV7-9	NA	TGTGCCAGCAGCTTTCTTGGGGGAGCCCCTCCTGAAGCTTTCTTT	CASSFLGGAPPEAFF
TRBJ1-1	NA	TRBV7-8	NA	TGTGCCAGCAGCCCGGAGGACGGTACTGAAGCTTTCTTT	CASSPEDGTEAFF
TRBJ1-1	once	TRBV5-6	NA	TGTGCCAGCAGCTTGGGGGGTGTGGGACGGAACACTGAAGCTTTCTTT	CASSLGGVGRNTEAFF
TRBJ2-4	NA	TRBV30	NA	TGTGCCTGGTCGACAGTGGTGGGTAGGGACATTCAGTACTTC	CAWSTVVGRDIQYF
TRBJ2-1	NA	TRBV6-1	TRBD1	TGTGCCAGCAGTGAACCGGGACAGGCTAACAATGAGCAGTTCTTC	CASSEPGQANNEQFF
TRBJ1-1	NA	TRBV6-1	NA	TGTGCCAGCAGTGGGGAGTCTTTGACTGAAGCTTTCTTT	CASSGESLTEAFF
TRBJ2-1	NA	TRBV18	TRBD2	TGTGCCAGCTCACCGACTAGCGGGAGTTTACATGAGCAGTTCTTC	CASSPTSGSLHEQFF
TRBJ1-1	NA	TRBV30	NA	TGTGCCTGGGGACTTCCAGGGAGCATGAACACTGAAGCTTTCTTT	CAWGLPGSMNTEAFF
TRBJ1-2	few	TRBV11-2	NA	TGTGCCAGCAGAGACTGGGGGCTTGAGGGCTACACCTTC	CASRDWGLEGYTF
TRBJ1-2	NA	TRBV6-5	TRBD1	TGTGCCAGCAGTTACGTGACAGGGGTTCTTAACTATGGCTACACCTTC	CASSYVTGVLNYGYTF